The 8 T cell receptor beta chains presented below share a single source sample, sequenced in a study of Graves' ophthalmopathy and Graves' hyperthyroidism. RNA transcripts yielded amplified TCR beta CDR3 regions. RT-PCR with HTBI primers came first, then second-round multiplex PCR. TCRdb fed the multiplex PCR reads into MiXCR, producing one record per CDR3 protein. The sample yields roughly 1.1 million distinct CDR3 sequences, about two fifths seen once. Sequencing was done on a sample of peripheral blood or thyroid tissue (not recorded which). These receptors all stem from an adult man with Graves' hyperthyroidism.

V is TRBV6-4 and J is TRBJ1-1, with D perhaps matching TRBD1 (6 bases). Germline assignment: CDR1 MRHNA and CDR2 SNTAGT. This CDR3 spans 13 amino acids. V lost 6 bases, J lost 3 bases, and 11 bases lay in between. The CDR3: CASRDRGHTEAFF. As DNA, the CDR3 is TGTGCCAGCAGGGACAGAGGTCACACTGAAGCTTTCTTT.

This clonotype was seen repeatedly, ten times or more. The CDR3 reads CASSRIPLTGGRGYTF. Written as DNA, the CDR3 is TGCGCCAGCAGCCGAATCCCTTTGACAGGGGGCCGTGGCTACACCTTC. The chain uses TRBV5-1 and TRBJ1-2, with 10 bases matching TRBD1. CDR1 SGHRS and CDR2 YFSETQ come from the germline V gene. The trim removed 4 bases at V and 7 bases at J, leaving 13 bases unmatched. CDR3 length: 16 residues.

The rearrangement uses TRBV10-3 and TRBJ2-7; no firm D call. Looked up from germline, CDR1 is ENHRY and CDR2 is SYGVKD. The CDR3 is 13 amino acids. Deletions cut 10 bases from V and 4 bases from J, with 17 bases between. CDR3 loop: CASTPGSPYEQYF. The CDR3 bases are TGTGCCAGCACCCCGGGCAGCCCTTACGAGCAGTACTTC.

This rearrangement joins TRBV24-1 to TRBJ1-5; 7 nucleotides align to TRBD1. V was pared by 2 bases and J by 6 bases, with 12 bases of the junction left unmatched. The germline gives CDR1 KGHDR, CDR2 SFDVKD. CDR3 length: 17 residues. The CDR3 DNA follows: TGTGCCACCAGTGATTCGAGAAGACAGGGATCTACTCAGCCCCAGCATTTT. Translation gives CATSDSRRQGSTQPQHF.

The chain employs TRBV25-1 and TRBJ2-6; no definite D call. Germline-derived CDR1 and CDR2 are MGHDK and SYGVNS. The V gene lost 7 bases and the J gene lost 4 bases, with 14 bases spanning the gap. CDR3 length: 15 residues. The CDR3 nucleotides are TGTGCCAGCAAAGCTTCTTTAGAGGGGGCCAACGTCCTGACTTTC. Its protein is CASKASLEGANVLTF. Full variable domain (rest looked up from reference TRBV25-1 and TRBJ2-6): EADIYQTPRYLVIGTGKKITLECSQTMGHDKMYWYQQDPGMELHLIHYSYGVNSTEKGDLSSESTVSRIRTEHFPLTLESARPSHTSQYLCASKASLEGANVLTFGAGSRLTVL.

The rearrangement links TRBV7-2 to TRBJ2-2, with a tentative D call TRBD2 (5 bases). Germline CDR1 SGHTA, CDR2 FQGNSA. The CDR3 contains 17 residues. V gave up 6 bases and J gave up 6 bases, with 23 bases separating them. The CDR3 is CASRASNLLATPGELFF. CDR3 DNA: TGTGCCAGCAGGGCGAGCAACCTCCTAGCTACCCCCGGGGAGCTGTTTTTT.

This clonotype was detected ten times or more. The chain links TRBV5-1 to TRBJ1-1, with D possibly TRBD1 on 5 matching bases. There are 14 residues in the CDR3. V lost 0 bases and J 2 bases, leaving 8 bases between the germline ends. Looked up from germline, CDR1 is SGHRS and CDR2 is YFSETQ. In nucleotides, the CDR3 is TGCGCCAGCAGCTTGGGAGACAGTAACACTGAAGCTTTCTTT. Its translation is CASSLGDSNTEAFF.

About this clonotype itself: This clone may be a read error of a much larger clone one base away. CDR3 bases: TGTGCCAGTAGTCCCGAGACAGGGCCGGTCAATCAGCCCCAGCATTTT. Its protein is CASSPETGPVNQPQHF. The chain uses TRBV19 and TRBJ1-5; 7 positions agree with TRBD1. This CDR3 contains 16 residues. Germline V gene data show CDR1 as LNHDA and CDR2 as SQIVND (reference sequence). V gave up 5 bases and J gave up 3 bases; unmatched junction bases: 10.